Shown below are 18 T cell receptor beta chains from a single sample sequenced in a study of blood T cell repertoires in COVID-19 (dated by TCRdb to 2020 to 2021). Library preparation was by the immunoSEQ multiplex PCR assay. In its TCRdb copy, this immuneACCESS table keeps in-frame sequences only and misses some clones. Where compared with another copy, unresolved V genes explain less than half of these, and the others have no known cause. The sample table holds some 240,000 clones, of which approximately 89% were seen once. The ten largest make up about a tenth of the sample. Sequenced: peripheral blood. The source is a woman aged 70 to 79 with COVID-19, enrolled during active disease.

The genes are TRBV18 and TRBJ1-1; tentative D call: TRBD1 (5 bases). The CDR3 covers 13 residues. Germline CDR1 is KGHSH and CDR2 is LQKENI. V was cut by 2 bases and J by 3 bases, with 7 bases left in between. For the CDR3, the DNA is TGTGCCAGCTCACCAAAGACAGACACTGAAGCTTTCTTT. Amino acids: CASSPKTDTEAFF.

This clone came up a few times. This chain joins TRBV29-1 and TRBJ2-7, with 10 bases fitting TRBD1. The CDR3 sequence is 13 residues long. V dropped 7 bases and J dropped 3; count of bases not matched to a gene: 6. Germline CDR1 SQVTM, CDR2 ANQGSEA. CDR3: CSAGTGDRYEQYF. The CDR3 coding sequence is TGCAGCGCTGGGACAGGGGATCGCTACGAGCAGTACTTC.

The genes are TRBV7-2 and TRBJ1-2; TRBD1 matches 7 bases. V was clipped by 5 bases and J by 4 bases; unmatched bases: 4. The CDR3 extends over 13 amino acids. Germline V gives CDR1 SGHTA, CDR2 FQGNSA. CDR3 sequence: CASSRDRAYGYTF. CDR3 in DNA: TGTGCCAGCAGCCGCGACAGGGCCTATGGCTACACCTTC.

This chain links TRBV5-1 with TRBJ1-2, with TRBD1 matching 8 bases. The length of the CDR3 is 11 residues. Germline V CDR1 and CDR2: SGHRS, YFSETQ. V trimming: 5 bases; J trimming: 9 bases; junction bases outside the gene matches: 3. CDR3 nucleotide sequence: TGCGCCAGCAGTAGACAGGGGAGCTACACCTTC. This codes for CASSRQGSYTF.

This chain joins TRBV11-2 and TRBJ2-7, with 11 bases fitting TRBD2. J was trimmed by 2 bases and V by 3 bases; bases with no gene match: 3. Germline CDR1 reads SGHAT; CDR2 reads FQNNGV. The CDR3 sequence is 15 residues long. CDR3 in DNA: TGTGCCAGCAGCTTTGGGACTAGCGGCGCCTACGAGCAGTACTTC. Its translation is CASSFGTSGAYEQYF. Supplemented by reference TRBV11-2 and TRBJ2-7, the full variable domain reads EAGVAQSPRYKIIEKRQSVAFWCNPISGHATLYWYQQILGQGPKLLIQFQNNGVVDDSQLPKDRFSAERLKGVDSTLKIQPAKLEDSAVYLCASSFGTSGAYEQYFGPGTRLTVT.

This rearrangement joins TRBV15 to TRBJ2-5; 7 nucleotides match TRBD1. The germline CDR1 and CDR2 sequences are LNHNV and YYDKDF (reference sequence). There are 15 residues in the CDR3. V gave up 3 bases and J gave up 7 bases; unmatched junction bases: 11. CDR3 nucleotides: TGTGCCACCAGCAGGAGCCATGACAGGGAATGGACCCAGTACTTC. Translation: CATSRSHDREWTQYF. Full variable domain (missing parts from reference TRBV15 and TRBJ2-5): DAMVIQNPRYQVTQFGKPVTLSCSQTLNHNVMYWYQQKSSQAPKLLFHYYDKDFNNEADTPDNFQSRRPNTSFCFLDIRSPGLGDTAMYLCATSRSHDREWTQYFGPGTRLLVL.

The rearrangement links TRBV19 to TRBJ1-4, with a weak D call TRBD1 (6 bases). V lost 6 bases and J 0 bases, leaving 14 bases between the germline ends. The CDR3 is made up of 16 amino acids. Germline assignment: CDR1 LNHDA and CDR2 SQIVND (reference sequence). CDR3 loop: CASSRTVTATNEKLFF. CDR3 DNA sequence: TGTGCCAGTAGCAGGACAGTGACCGCAACTAATGAAAAACTGTTTTTT. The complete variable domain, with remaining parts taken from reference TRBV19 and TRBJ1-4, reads DGGITQSPKYLFRKEGQNVTLSCEQNLNHDAMYWYRQDPGQGLRLIYYSQIVNDFQKGDIAEGYSVSREKKESFPLTVTSAQKNPTAFYLCASSRTVTATNEKLFFGSGTQLSVL.

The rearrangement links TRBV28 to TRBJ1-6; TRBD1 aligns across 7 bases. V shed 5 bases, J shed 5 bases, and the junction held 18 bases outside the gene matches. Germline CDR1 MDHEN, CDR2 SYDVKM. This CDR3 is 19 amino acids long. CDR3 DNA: TGTGCCAGCAGTATCCTGACCTTCCGGGACAGACATCATAATTCACCCCTCCACTTT. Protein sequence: CASSILTFRDRHHNSPLHF.

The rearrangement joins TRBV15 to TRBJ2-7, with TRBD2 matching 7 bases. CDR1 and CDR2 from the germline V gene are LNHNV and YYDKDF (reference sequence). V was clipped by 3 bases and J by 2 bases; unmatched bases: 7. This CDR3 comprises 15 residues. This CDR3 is CATSSGAAGTYEQYF. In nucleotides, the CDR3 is TGTGCCACCAGCAGTGGTGCAGCGGGGACCTACGAGCAGTACTTC.

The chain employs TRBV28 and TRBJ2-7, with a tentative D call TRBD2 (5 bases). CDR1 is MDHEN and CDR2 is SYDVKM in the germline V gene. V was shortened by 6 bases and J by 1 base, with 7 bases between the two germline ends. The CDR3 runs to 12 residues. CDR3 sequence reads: CASRRRSYEQYF. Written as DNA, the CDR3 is TGTGCCAGCAGACGGAGGTCCTACGAGCAGTACTTC.

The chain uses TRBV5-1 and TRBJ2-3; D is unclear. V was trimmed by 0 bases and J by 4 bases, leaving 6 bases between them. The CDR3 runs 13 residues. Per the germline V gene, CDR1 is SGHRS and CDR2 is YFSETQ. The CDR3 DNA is TGCGCCAGCAGCTTGGATTTCGCAGATACGCAGTATTTT. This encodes CASSLDFADTQYF.

This CDR3 reads CASSRTGNNNSPLHF. The CDR3 nucleotides read TGTGCCAGCAGCCGGACAGGAAACAATAATTCACCCCTCCACTTT. This sequence joins TRBV28 and TRBJ1-6; TRBD1 agrees at 7 bases. The length of the CDR3 is 15 residues. Germline CDR1 reads MDHEN; CDR2 reads SYDVKM. Trimming took 6 bases from V and 5 from J; bases not matched to a gene: 7. Full variable domain (rest looked up from reference TRBV28 and TRBJ1-6): DVKVTQSSRYLVKRTGEKVFLECVQDMDHENMFWYRQDPGLGLRLIYFSYDVKMKEKGDIPEGYSVSREKKERFSLILESASTNQTSMYLCASSRTGNNNSPLHFGNGTRLTVT.

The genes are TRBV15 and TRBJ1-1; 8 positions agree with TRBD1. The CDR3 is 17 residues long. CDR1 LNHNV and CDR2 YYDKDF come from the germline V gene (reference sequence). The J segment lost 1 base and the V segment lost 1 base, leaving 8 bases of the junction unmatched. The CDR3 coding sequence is TGTGCCACCAGCAGAGGTATAACAGGGGGTTCGAACACTGAAGCTTTCTTT. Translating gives CATSRGITGGSNTEAFF.

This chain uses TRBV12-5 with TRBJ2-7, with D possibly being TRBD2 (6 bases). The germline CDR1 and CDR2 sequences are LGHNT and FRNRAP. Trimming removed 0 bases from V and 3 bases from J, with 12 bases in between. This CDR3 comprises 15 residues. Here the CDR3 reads CASGLVLAASYEQYF. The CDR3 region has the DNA TGTGCTAGTGGTTTGGTTTTAGCGGCGAGCTACGAGCAGTACTTC.

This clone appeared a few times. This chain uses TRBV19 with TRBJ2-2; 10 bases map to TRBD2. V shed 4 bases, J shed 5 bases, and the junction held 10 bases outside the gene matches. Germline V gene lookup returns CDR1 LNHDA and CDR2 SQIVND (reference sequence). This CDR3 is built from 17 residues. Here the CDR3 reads CASSRKLAGGRTGELFF. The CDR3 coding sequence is TGTGCCAGTAGTAGAAAATTAGCGGGAGGTCGGACCGGGGAGCTGTTTTTT.

The CDR3 nucleotides read TGTGCCAGCAGCGCGAACCAGGGTCAAGAGACCCAGTACTTC. Protein sequence: CASSANQGQETQYF. This rearrangement joins TRBV9 to TRBJ2-5, with D possibly being TRBD1 (5 bases). The CDR3 loop spans 14 amino acids. V dropped 3 bases and J dropped 2 bases, with 11 bases sitting between them. The germline V gene has CDR1 SGDLS and CDR2 YYNGEE. The complete variable domain, with remaining parts taken from reference TRBV9 and TRBJ2-5, reads DSGVTQTPKHLITATGQRVTLRCSPRSGDLSVYWYQQSLDQGLQFLIQYYNGEERAKGNILERFSAQQFPDLHSELNLSSLELGDSALYFCASSANQGQETQYFGPGTRLLVL.

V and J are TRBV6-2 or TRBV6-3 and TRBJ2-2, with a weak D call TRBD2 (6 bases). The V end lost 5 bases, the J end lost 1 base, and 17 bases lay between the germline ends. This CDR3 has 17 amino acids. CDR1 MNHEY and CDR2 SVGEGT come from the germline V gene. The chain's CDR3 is CASSIKLTSWNTGELFF. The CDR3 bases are TGTGCCAGCAGTATTAAATTGACTAGTTGGAACACCGGGGAGCTGTTTTTT.

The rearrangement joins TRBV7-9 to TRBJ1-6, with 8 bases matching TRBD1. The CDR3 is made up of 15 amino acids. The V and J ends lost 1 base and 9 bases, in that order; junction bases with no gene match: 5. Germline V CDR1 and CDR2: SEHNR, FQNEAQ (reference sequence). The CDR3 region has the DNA TGTGCCAGCAGCTTAGGCGGGACAGGTTCTTCACCCCTCCACTTT. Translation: CASSLGGTGSSPLHF.